This is a list of T cell receptor beta chains from one sample in a study of cytomegalovirus exposure and HLA in healthy donors. The data were produced by immunoSEQ multiplex PCR, yet TCRdb's version contains in-frame clones alone and is incomplete. This table holds 75,000 to 80,000 clones, approximately 80% found once. Sequencing was carried out using PBMCs. The origin of the receptors is a woman in her forties in good health and CMV-seropositive. The CDR3 runs from the conserved cysteine through the conserved F or W. A D gene is named only where the DNA matches it firmly. Size is stated for part of the rows, as once, few or many counts, or as a class when the clone is expanded.

>TRBV18|TRBJ2-7|few|TRBD2
TGTGCCAGCTCACCATCTAGCGGGGGAGCTTACGAGCAGTACTTC
CASSPSSGGAYEQYF
>TRBV7-2|TRBJ2-1|-|TRBD2
TGTGCCAGCAGCTTAGCGACTAGCGGGGGGTTCAGAGAGCAGTTCTTC
CASSLATSGGFREQFF
>TRBV28|TRBJ1-5|-|-
TGTGCCAGCAGGCCTGACATAAATCAGCCCCAGCATTTT
CASRPDINQPQHF
>TRBV7-9|TRBJ2-5|few|TRBD2
TGTTCCAGCAGCTACTCTAGCGGGGGGTACCAAGAGACCCAGTACTTC
CSSSYSSGGYQETQYF
>TRBV4-1|TRBJ1-5|-|-
TGCGCCAGCAGCCAGGCAGTTAGCAATCAGCCCCAGCATTTT
CASSQAVSNQPQHF
>TRBV4-3|TRBJ1-2|-|-
TGCGCCAGCAGCCGGGGGGGTACTACTAACTATGGCTACACCTTC
CASSRGGTTNYGYTF
>TRBV7-8|TRBJ1-1|-|-
TGTGCCAGCAGCTTAGCGAACCGACAAATGAACACTGAAGCTTTCTTT
CASSLANRQMNTEAFF
>TRBV5-6|TRBJ2-7|-|TRBD1
TGTGCCAGCAGCCCGGGACAGCTCGGAGAGCAGTACTTC
CASSPGQLGEQYF
>TRBV5-6|TRBJ2-1|-|TRBD2
TGTGCCAGCAGCCCAAGCGGGGGGCTCTCCTACAATGAGCAGTTCTTC
CASSPSGGLSYNEQFF
>TRBV2|TRBJ1-6|-|-
TGTGCCAGCAGTAAACAGGGAAGCTCCTATAATTCACCCCTCCACTTT
CASSKQGSSYNSPLHF
>TRBV7-6|TRBJ2-3|-|TRBD2
TGTGCCAGCAGCCCGGGAAGCGGGGAGTTCGATACGCAGTATTTT
CASSPGSGEFDTQYF
>TRBV28|TRBJ2-3|once|TRBD2
TGTGCCAGCAGTTTGGCCGTCTCCGGGGGGGGAGATACGCAGTATTTT
CASSLAVSGGGDTQYF
>TRBV7-9|TRBJ2-1|few|-
TGTGCCAGCAGCTTAGCAGGGGCGGTCTACAATGAGCAGTTCTTC
CASSLAGAVYNEQFF
>TRBV5-4|TRBJ1-1|few|-
TGTGCCAGCAGCCTGGACAGCTTCACTGAAGCTTTCTTT
CASSLDSFTEAFF
>TRBV6-5|TRBJ1-2|-|TRBD1
TGTGCCAGCAGTACAGGGGACAGCGCCTATGGCTACACCTTC
CASSTGDSAYGYTF
>TRBV6-5|TRBJ1-3|-|-
TGTGCCAGCAGTTCACTCAAGAGCTCTGGAAACACCATATATTTT
CASSSLKSSGNTIYF
>TRBV11-3|TRBJ2-7|-|TRBD1
TGTGCCAGCAGTCCTTCGGGACAGACGAGCTACGAGCAGTACTTC
CASSPSGQTSYEQYF
>TRBV7-8|TRBJ2-7|-|-
TGTGCCAGCAGCTTAGTAGTGGGCACTTCCTACGAGCAGTACTTC
CASSLVVGTSYEQYF
>TRBV2|TRBJ1-2|-|-
TGTGCCAGCAGTGAAGCGTCGGCATCTGGGGGGTATGGCTACACCTTC
CASSEASASGGYGYTF
>TRBV7-2|TRBJ2-7|-|-
TGTGCCAGCAGCTTAGAGGAGACTGAAACCTACGAGCAGTACTTC
CASSLEETETYEQYF
>TRBV9|TRBJ1-1|-|-
TGTGCCAGCAGCCCGAGACAGATGAACACTGAAGCTTTCTTT
CASSPRQMNTEAFF
>TRBV30|TRBJ1-6|-|-
TGTGCCTGGAGCGGAGGGACCGGAGTTGGGAAATATAATTCACCCCTCCACTTT
CAWSGGTGVGKYNSPLHF
>TRBV30|TRBJ1-1|-|TRBD1
TGTGCCTCGGACAGGTTATTCACTGAAGCTTTCTTT
CASDRLFTEAFF
>TRBV28|TRBJ2-3|-|-
TGTGCCAGCAGTTTTGGCAGGGTGGCAGATACGCAGTATTTT
CASSFGRVADTQYF
>TRBV4-1|TRBJ2-7|-|TRBD1
TGCGCCAGCAGCAAAGCCTCTGGACAGGGGGCTACGTACGAGCAGTACTTC
CASSKASGQGATYEQYF
>TRBV5-1|TRBJ2-5|-|TRBD2
TGCGCCAGCAGCGGAGGGACTAGCGGGGGGGGCGGAGAGACCCAGTACTTC
CASSGGTSGGGGETQYF
>TRBV19|TRBJ1-5|-|TRBD1
TGTGCCAGTAGGACGGGACAGGGGCTCAATCAGCCCCAGCATTTT
CASRTGQGLNQPQHF